Below, one TCR beta chain is given with its context. The data stem from a study of blood T cell repertoires in COVID-19. Study overall: Researchers got acute and convalescent COVID-19 samples from the United States, Italy and Spain. Nucleic acid was either cDNA or gDNA, and it came from T cells, B-cell-depleted T cells, or PBMCs.

Germline V lookup: CDR1 GTSNPN, CDR2 SVGIG (reference sequence). V was clipped by 0 bases and J by 4 bases; unmatched bases: 1. The CDR3 length is 13 residues. Original methodology: Estimates of nucleated cell counts were drawn from the amplification of reference gene primers. The assay was immunoSEQ multiplex PCR, and TCRdb's table has in-frame clones only and misses some. V and J calls plus clone size are reproduced from that table; the DNA served to infer D and trimming. The data show more than 95,000 clones, with around four fifths seen just once and about 5% held by the top ten. The chain is built from TRBV30 and TRBJ1-1, with 8 bases that match TRBD1. This receptor was identified in a man aged 60-69 years with acute or convalescent COVID-19. Specimen: peripheral blood. The CDR3, as DNA: TGTGCCTGGAGTGTTGGACAGGGCACTGAAGCTTTCTTT. It specifies CAWSVGQGTEAFF.